What follows are 18 T cell receptor beta chains derived from one specimen sequenced in a study of T cells in Graves' hyperthyroidism and ophthalmopathy (dated by TCRdb to about 2019). Libraries were made using multiplex PCR. Sequencing was carried out with an Illumina HiSeq 2000. Amplification of TCR beta CDR3 regions was carried out from RNA transcripts. A first-round RT-PCR of the TCR CDR3 used the HTBI primer set with the Qiagen OneStep RT-PCR kit. The raw public reads went through TCRdb reprocessing: fastp at Q25, MiXCR clone calling, in-frame beta chains kept. Each record represents a unique CDR3 protein, reported with the most common genes and DNA among its rows. In all, the sample holds around 600,000 distinct CDR3 sequences, and just under 45% of those were seen once. The leading ten clones occupy less than 9% of the sample. The sample comprised peripheral blood or thyroid tissue (not recorded which). These receptors were collected from an adult man with Graves' disease, either hyperthyroidism or ophthalmopathy (not recorded which).

As for this clonotype: The junction shows a germline mismatch at one end, possibly a read error. The gene calls are TRBV7-9 and TRBJ2-5; weak D call: TRBD2 (6 bases). The germline V gene encodes CDR1 SEHNR and CDR2 FQNEAQ (reference sequence). This CDR3 has 15 amino acids. CDR3 amino acids: CASSLVWDLQEAQYF. DNA of the CDR3: TGTGCCAGCAGCTTAGTGTGGGACTTACAAGAGGCCCAGTACTTC. The whole variable domain, remainder taken from reference TRBV7-9 and TRBJ2-5, is DTGVSQNPRHKITKRGQNVTFRCDPISEHNRLYWYRQTLGQGPEFLTYFQNEAQLEKSRLLSDRFSAERPKGSFSTLEIQRTEQGDSAMYLCASSLVWDLQEAQYFGPGTRLLVL.

This clonotype turned up a few times. This sequence joins TRBV2 and TRBJ1-5; D uncertain. The CDR3 has 16 amino acids. Germline V gene data show CDR1 as SNHLY and CDR2 as FYNNEI. V was trimmed by 4 bases and J by 7 bases, leaving 20 bases between them. The CDR3 spells CASSAMGLIHSQPQHF. CDR3 nucleotide sequence: TGTGCCAGCAGTGCGATGGGCCTCATCCACAGCCAGCCCCAGCATTTT. The variable domain in full, with the rest retrieved from reference TRBV2 and TRBJ1-5, is EPEVTQTPSHQVTQMGQEVILRCVPISNHLYFYWYRQILGQKVEFLVSFYNNEISEKSEIFDDQFSVERPDGSNFTLKIRSTKLEDSAMYFCASSAMGLIHSQPQHFGDGTRLSIL.

Here the CDR3 reads CASSEYRDRGETQYF. CDR3 nucleotide sequence: TGTGCCAGCAGTGAATATCGGGACAGAGGAGAGACCCAGTACTTC. The chain uses TRBV25-1 and TRBJ2-5; 7 bases are shared with TRBD1. The V and J ends lost 0 bases and 4 bases, in that order; junction bases with no gene match: 5. Germline values: CDR1 MGHDK, CDR2 SYGVNS. The CDR3 length is 15 residues.

The chain carries TRBV29-1 and TRBJ1-5; D not certain. Trimming left V 6 bases short and J 12 bases short, with 6 bases between. Germline CDR1 and CDR2: SQVTM and ANQGSEA. This CDR3 has 8 residues. The CDR3 spells CSVADQHF. CDR3 nucleotides: TGCAGCGTGGCTGACCAGCATTTT. Full variable domain (rest looked up from reference TRBV29-1 and TRBJ1-5): SAVISQKPSRDICQRGTSLTIQCQVDSQVTMMFWYRQQPGQSLTLIATANQGSEATYESGFVIDKFPISRPNLTFSTLTVSNMSPEDSSIYLCSVADQHFGDGTRLSIL.

On this clonotype: This may stem from a read error, because a much larger clone lies one nucleotide away. This CDR3 is missing its conserved last phenylalanine or tryptophan, likely due to a read error. The chain is built from TRBV2 and TRBJ2-5; possibly TRBD1 or TRBD2 for D (5 bases each). The CDR3 runs to 13 residues. Germline V gene lookup returns CDR1 SNHLY and CDR2 FYNNEI. Trimming took off 5 bases at V and 4 bases at J, with 11 bases between the two ends. This CDR3 reads CASSSGRSETQYV. The CDR3 DNA reads TGTGCCAGCAGTTCGGGGCGTTCAGAGACCCAGTACGTC.

This clonotype was seen a few times. The chain carries TRBV5-1 and TRBJ1-2; D unresolved. This CDR3 spans 14 amino acids. The V gene lost 4 bases and the J gene lost 5 bases, with 15 bases spanning the gap. The germline CDR1 and CDR2 sequences are SGHRS and YFSETQ. In DNA, the CDR3 is TGCGCCAGCAGCACAACTTCAACAGATTATGGCTACACCTTC. Encoded protein: CASSTTSTDYGYTF.

The chain has TRBV12-3 or TRBV12-4 and TRBJ2-7, with 10 bases aligning to TRBD1. J gave up 7 bases and V 7 bases, and 4 bases lay outside the gene matches. CDR3 length: 12 amino acids. CDR3 sequence (DNA): TGTGCCAGCAACCCGGACAGGGGGGAGCAGTACTTC. Its translation is CASNPDRGEQYF.

The V gene is TRBV10-3, the J gene TRBJ2-7, with TRBD1 matching 11 bases. Germline V lookup: CDR1 ENHRY, CDR2 SYGVKD. The CDR3 is made up of 14 amino acids. CDR3 loop: CAQRGQGASYEQYF. As DNA, the CDR3 is TGTGCGCAAAGAGGACAGGGGGCCTCCTACGAGCAGTACTTC.

This clonotype was recorded many times. The chain carries TRBV5-8 and TRBJ1-4; D remains unclear. Germline V gives CDR1 SGHTS, CDR2 YDEGEE. Trimming stripped 2 bases from V and 7 bases from J, with 12 bases between. This CDR3 spans 14 amino acids. DNA of the CDR3: TGTGCCAGCAGCTTTGCAGATCCGCGTGAAAAACTGTTTTTT. It translates to CASSFADPREKLFF. Looking up the rest from reference TRBV5-8 and TRBJ1-4 gives the full variable domain: EAGVTQSPTHLIKTRGQQATLRCSPISGHTSVYWYQQALGLGLQFLLWYDEGEERNRGNFPPRFSGRQFPNYSSELNVNALELEDSALYLCASSFADPREKLFFGSGTQLSVL.

V and J are TRBV24-1 and TRBJ1-2; weak D call: TRBD1 (6 bases). CDR1 and CDR2 (germline): KGHDR, SFDVKD. The CDR3 contains 14 residues. CDR3 bases: TGTGCTAGTGGTATTACAGGGTCTGGCTATGGCTACACCTTC. It yields the protein CASGITGSGYGYTF.

This chain uses TRBV25-1 with TRBJ1-1, with TRBD1 identical over 11 bases. CDR3 size: 16 residues. Looked up from germline, CDR1 is MGHDK and CDR2 is SYGVNS. Trimming took 6 bases from V and 3 from J; bases not matched to a gene: 9. For the CDR3, the DNA is TGTGCCAGCAGCAGTCCCGGGACAGGGGGTGACACTGAAGCTTTCTTT. This sequence encodes CASSSPGTGGDTEAFF.

V and J are TRBV19 and TRBJ2-7; 10 bases agree with TRBD2. The germline V gene has CDR1 LNHDA and CDR2 SQIVND (reference sequence). CDR3 length equals 16 residues. V lost 6 bases to trimming and J lost 7 bases; unmatched junction nucleotides: 15. The CDR3 sequence: CASRKTGTLAGEEQYF. CDR3 sequence (DNA): TGTGCCAGTAGAAAAACCGGGACGCTAGCGGGAGAGGAGCAGTACTTC.

The chain employs TRBV9 and TRBJ1-5; D is undetermined. CDR3 size: 13 residues. Germline CDR1 reads SGDLS; CDR2 reads YYNGEE. V shed 1 base and J shed 5 bases, with 7 bases lying between them. CDR3 bases: TGTGCCAGCAGCGTATCAGAGGATCAGCCCCAGCATTTT. Its translation is CASSVSEDQPQHF.

The chain couples TRBV29-1 to TRBJ2-7; 10 nucleotides match TRBD2. The CDR3 totals 12 residues. J lost 12 bases, V lost 8 bases, and 13 bases had no gene match. Germline V lookup: CDR1 SQVTM, CDR2 ANQGSEA. The CDR3 sequence is CSTKREGREVYF. CDR3 nucleotide sequence: TGCAGCACTAAGCGGGAGGGCCGAGAAGTGTACTTC.

This clonotype was seen more than once but under ten times. V and J are TRBV7-2 and TRBJ2-5, with TRBD1 matching 8 bases. This CDR3 region has 17 residues. J gave up 3 bases and V 4 bases, and 13 bases lay outside the gene matches. CDR1 is SGHTA, CDR2 FQGNSA, per germline. CDR3 coding DNA: TGTGCCAGCAGCTCGGGAAGGCTGGGACAGGCTGAAGAGACCCAGTACTTC. Protein product: CASSSGRLGQAEETQYF. Full variable domain (outside the CDR3, taken from reference TRBV7-2 and TRBJ2-5): GAGVSQSPSNKVTEKGKDVELRCDPISGHTALYWYRQSLGQGLEFLIYFQGNSAPDKSGLPSDRFSAERTGGSVSTLTIQRTQQEDSAVYLCASSSGRLGQAEETQYFGPGTRLLVL.

V and J are TRBV10-3 and TRBJ1-2, with D unresolved. This CDR3 has 16 amino acids. Germline V CDR1 and CDR2: ENHRY, SYGVKD. The ends were cut back, 0 bases at V and 2 bases at J, with 13 bases in the middle. Here the CDR3 DNA reads TGTGCCATCAGTGAGTCCCCTTTCCGGGCGAACTATGGCTACACCTTC. It yields the protein CAISESPFRANYGYTF.

The sample holds a few counts of this clonotype. The rearrangement joins TRBV5-1 to TRBJ1-1; TRBD1 might be the D (5 bases). This CDR3 spans 15 amino acids. V was cut by 1 base and J by 1 base, with 11 bases left in between. Per the germline V gene, CDR1 is SGHRS and CDR2 is YFSETQ. The CDR3 sequence is CASSLMQGGNTEAFF. The CDR3 coding sequence is TGCGCCAGCAGCTTGATGCAGGGTGGGAACACTGAAGCTTTCTTT.

The chain combines TRBV24-1 with TRBJ2-6; tentatively, D is TRBD1 or TRBD2 (6 bases each). The CDR3 sequence is 19 residues long. Between the trimmed V and J ends, which lost 4 bases and 1 base, there was a span of 19 bases. Germline V CDR1 and CDR2: KGHDR, SFDVKD. The CDR3 DNA follows: TGTGCCACCAGTGAACCGGGAGCAGGGGTAGGATCTGGGGCCAACGTCCTGACTTTC. Protein product: CATSEPGAGVGSGANVLTF.